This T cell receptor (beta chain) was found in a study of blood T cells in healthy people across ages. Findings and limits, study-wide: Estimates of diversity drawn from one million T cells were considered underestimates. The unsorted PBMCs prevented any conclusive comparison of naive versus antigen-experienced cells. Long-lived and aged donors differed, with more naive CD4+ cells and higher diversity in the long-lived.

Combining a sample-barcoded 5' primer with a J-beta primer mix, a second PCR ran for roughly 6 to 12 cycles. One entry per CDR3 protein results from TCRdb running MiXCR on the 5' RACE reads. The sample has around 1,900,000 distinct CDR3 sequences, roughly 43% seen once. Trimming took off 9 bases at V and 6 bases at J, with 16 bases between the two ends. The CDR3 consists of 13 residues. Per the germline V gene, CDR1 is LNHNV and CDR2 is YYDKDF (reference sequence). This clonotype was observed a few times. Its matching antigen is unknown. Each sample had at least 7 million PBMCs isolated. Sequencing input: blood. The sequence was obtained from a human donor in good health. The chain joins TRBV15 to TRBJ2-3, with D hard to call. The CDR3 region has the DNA TGTGCCACAGCCATTTTTGGCCTTGATACGCAGTATTTT. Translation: CATAIFGLDTQYF.